The present entry profiles one T cell receptor beta chain with its context. Sequenced by immunoSEQ multiplex PCR; TCRdb stores in-frame clones only, minus some. Of roughly 120,000 clones in the sample, approximately 90% were seen once. The data were obtained in a study of blood T cell repertoires in COVID-19. Study overall: Specimens from acute and convalescent COVID-19 originated in the United States, Italy and Spain. Nucleic acid was either cDNA or gDNA, and it came from T cells, B-cell-depleted T cells, or PBMCs.

This clonotype was sampled from a human donor with active COVID-19. The donor label of this sample is uncertain. The specimen was peripheral blood.

The CDR3, as DNA: TGCGCCAGCAGCTTGGTCAGGCAAAGCGGGGGGCAGTACTTC. It translates to CASSLVRQSGGQYF. The rearrangement links TRBV5-1 to TRBJ2-7; 8 positions match TRBD2. Germline V gives CDR1 SGHRS, CDR2 YFSETQ. The CDR3 contains 14 residues. The V gene end was trimmed by 0 bases and the J gene end by 9 bases; junction bases not matched to a gene: 8.